The 2 T cell receptor beta chains listed next were all sequenced from one sample in a study of memory CD4+ T cells and cytomegalovirus serostatus. Clones were read by immunoSEQ multiplex PCR, and TCRdb kept only the in-frame ones, dropping some. The profile covers about 40,000 clones, with 65% to 85% appearing a single time and roughly 0.5% taken by the ten largest. Single viable CD3+CD4+CD8-CD45RO+ cells were sorted as the memory CD4+ T cells. The source material was memory CD4+ T cells from blood. The receptor source for this set is an adult in good health and CMV-seronegative.

The chain links TRBV19 to TRBJ1-2; 9 bases map to TRBD1. This CDR3 has 15 amino acids. Per the germline V gene, CDR1 is LNHDA and CDR2 is SQIVND (reference sequence). J lost 0 bases, V lost 9 bases, and 8 bases had no gene match. The CDR3 DNA follows: TGTGCCAGCACAGGGACAGGGACCGCTAACTATGGCTACACCTTC. It codes for CASTGTGTANYGYTF.

V is TRBV7-3 and J is TRBJ2-1; 11 bases align to TRBD2. Germline CDR1 and CDR2: SGHTA and FQGTGA. This CDR3 spans 15 amino acids. The V segment lost 4 bases and the J segment 5 bases; nucleotides outside the gene matches: 4. This CDR3 is CASSSLAGAHNEQFF. CDR3 coding DNA: TGTGCCAGCAGCTCACTAGCGGGGGCGCACAATGAGCAGTTCTTC.